Listed below are T cell receptor beta chains from one sample, sequenced in a study of T cell responses to AZD1222 COVID-19 vaccine. TCRdb keeps only in-frame clones here, not all; method: immunoSEQ multiplex PCR. Of about 110,000 clones listed, about 85% are singletons. Here the sequenced sample was peripheral blood, taken 28 days after the second AZD1222 dose. The origin of the receptors is an adult who received the AZD1222 COVID-19 vaccine. Both conserved end residues are part of each CDR3. D genes are given only for firm matches. The size entry is marked missing in some rows and otherwise reads once, few, many or a size class.

TGTGCCAGCAGTTTTGAATCAACTAATGAAAAACTGTTTTTT	CASSFESTNEKLFF	-	TRBV28	-	14	TRBJ1-4
TGTGCCAGCAGCCCAGGGGAGATTTTCTATGGCTACACCTTC	CASSPGEIFYGYTF	few	TRBV7-6	-	14	TRBJ1-2
TGTGCCAGCAGCTTCCGGCGGGTCCCAGCTAACTATGGCTACACCTTC	CASSFRRVPANYGYTF	-	TRBV7-9	-	16	TRBJ1-2
TGCAGCGGCCGGGACAGTTACAATGAGCAGTTCTTC	CSGRDSYNEQFF	-	TRBV29-1	TRBD1	12	TRBJ2-1
TGTGCCAGCAGTGATGGGACATCGACCTACGAGCAGTACTTC	CASSDGTSTYEQYF	-	TRBV6-1	-	14	TRBJ2-7
TGTGCCAGTAGTGGCTCTGGGACTAGCGGGAGCATTCAGTACTTC	CASSGSGTSGSIQYF	few	TRBV19	TRBD2	15	TRBJ2-4
TGTGCCAGCAGCGTGACGACAGGGGGATCTAACTATGGCTACACCTTC	CASSVTTGGSNYGYTF	-	TRBV28	TRBD1	16	TRBJ1-2
TGTGCCAGCAGCTTAGACCCCGGGACAGCCTACTACAATGAGCAGTTCTTC	CASSLDPGTAYYNEQFF	-	TRBV7-8	TRBD1	17	TRBJ2-1
TGTGCCAGCAGTGAATTAATGAACACTGAAGCTTTCTTT	CASSELMNTEAFF	-	TRBV6-1	-	13	TRBJ1-1
TGCGCCAGCAGCCTTTCAGGGACAGGGGGCACTGAAGCTTTCTTT	CASSLSGTGGTEAFF	-	TRBV4-3	TRBD1	15	TRBJ1-1
TGTGCCAGCAGCCAAGCCGACTGGGGGCCCCTCTCCTACGAGCAGTACTTC	CASSQADWGPLSYEQYF	-	TRBV14	-	17	TRBJ2-7
TGTGCCAGTAGTTCGTACAGAGATTTTCAAGAGACCCAGTACTTC	CASSSYRDFQETQYF	-	TRBV19	-	15	TRBJ2-5
TGCGCCAGCAGCTTGGCCCCGGGTACCTACGAGCAGTACTTC	CASSLAPGTYEQYF	few	TRBV5-1	-	14	TRBJ2-7
TGTGCCAGCAGTCCCTGGATGGCGTTAGGAAACACCATATATTTT	CASSPWMALGNTIYF	-	TRBV6-2/TRBV6-3	-	15	TRBJ1-3
TGCGCCAGCAGCCACCATGGACAGGGAGCCGACGAGCAGTACTTC	CASSHHGQGADEQYF	few	TRBV4-1	TRBD1	15	TRBJ2-7
TGTGCCAGCAGCCAAGATGTATCGGGGCGTTCGACCTACGAGCAGTACTTC	CASSQDVSGRSTYEQYF	-	TRBV4-2	-	17	TRBJ2-7
TGTGCCAGCAGCTTAGATCAGAGCGGGGCCACCGGCGAGCAGTTCTTC	CASSLDQSGATGEQFF	-	TRBV11-3	TRBD2	16	TRBJ2-1
TGTGCCAGCAGCTTAGCGGGTCGGATTGGTGAGGATGAGCAGTTCTTC	CASSLAGRIGEDEQFF	-	TRBV7-9	-	16	TRBJ2-1
TGCGCCAGCAGCCAAGACGGGTTCTCCTACGAGCAGTACTTC	CASSQDGFSYEQYF	-	TRBV4-3	-	14	TRBJ2-7
TGCGCCAGCAGCCCGGCGAGGGCTAACACTGAAGCTTTCTTT	CASSPARANTEAFF	-	TRBV5-1	-	14	TRBJ1-1
TGTGCCAGCAGCCGATTACAGGGTTCTGAAGCTTTCTTT	CASSRLQGSEAFF	-	TRBV7-3	-	13	TRBJ1-1
TGTGCCAGCAGCCAGGGGGGGGCTTCTGGAAACACCATATATTTT	CASSQGGASGNTIYF	-	TRBV9	TRBD1	15	TRBJ1-3
TGCGCCAGCAGCAATAGCGGGGGGTACCAAGAGACCCAGTACTTC	CASSNSGGYQETQYF	once	TRBV4-1	TRBD2	15	TRBJ2-5
TGTGCCAGCAGCTTTCAGGGGGGAAATGAGCAGTTCTTC	CASSFQGGNEQFF	-	TRBV5-4	-	13	TRBJ2-1
TGTGCCAGCAGTACTGGGGACAGGAAGAACACTGAAGCTTTCTTT	CASSTGDRKNTEAFF	-	TRBV6-5	TRBD1	15	TRBJ1-1
TGTGCCAGCAGCCCTGGGACAGGGGTTGCCAATCAGCCCCAGCATTTT	CASSPGTGVANQPQHF	-	TRBV6-2/TRBV6-3	TRBD1	16	TRBJ1-5
TGTGCCAGCAGTCCGAAGAGCGGGCCTCGGGGGGATCAGCCCCAGCATTTT	CASSPKSGPRGDQPQHF	-	TRBV2	-	17	TRBJ1-5
TGTGCCAGCAGTGCGGCGGACAGGGCCACTGAAGCTTTCTTT	CASSAADRATEAFF	-	TRBV25-1	TRBD1	14	TRBJ1-1
TGTGCCATCATCCGGGGTAACTACAATGAGCAGTTCTTC	CAIIRGNYNEQFF	once	TRBV10-3	-	13	TRBJ2-1
TGTGCCAGCAGCTCCTGGGACAGGGGGCAATCTGGCTACACCTTC	CASSSWDRGQSGYTF	-	TRBV7-9	TRBD1	15	TRBJ1-2
TGCGCCAGCAGTCAATCGCAGGAGGGAAGCGGGGGCAATCAGCCCCAGCATTTT	CASSQSQEGSGGNQPQHF	once	TRBV23-1	-	18	TRBJ1-5
TGCGCCAGCAGCCAAGACCGTCTTTCCTACGAGCAGTACTTC	CASSQDRLSYEQYF	-	TRBV4-3	-	14	TRBJ2-7
TGTGCCAGCAGCTTAGATGGGGTCGCCACAGATACGCAGTATTTT	CASSLDGVATDTQYF	-	TRBV7-2	-	15	TRBJ2-3
TGCGCCAGCAGCCAAGAGGTGGTTTGGTCAGATACGCAGTATTTT	CASSQEVVWSDTQYF	once	TRBV4-1	-	15	TRBJ2-3
TGTGCCACCAGTGATTCAGGGGCCGGGGAAAAACTGTTTTTT	CATSDSGAGEKLFF	once	TRBV24-1	-	14	TRBJ1-4
TGTGCCAGCAGTCGGGAGCAGCCCCAGCATTTT	CASSREQPQHF	-	TRBV28	-	11	TRBJ1-5
TGTGCCAGCAGCCTGGGACAGGGTGTAAACTATGGCTACACCTTC	CASSLGQGVNYGYTF	few	TRBV7-9	TRBD1	15	TRBJ1-2
TGTGCAAGTCGCTTAGTTACACTAGCAGACACCGGGGAGCTGTTTTTT	CASRLVTLADTGELFF	-	TRBV12-2	-	16	TRBJ2-2
TGTGCCAGCAGCTTAAACGGCGGGACGCCGAGCTCCTACAATGAGCAGTTCTTC	CASSLNGGTPSSYNEQFF	-	TRBV7-3	-	18	TRBJ2-1
TGTGCCAGCAGTTACGTCCGACAGGGGGAGAATGGCTACACCTTC	CASSYVRQGENGYTF	-	TRBV6-2/TRBV6-3	TRBD1	15	TRBJ1-2
TGTGCCAGCAGCTCCCAAGATGAGCAGTTCTTC	CASSSQDEQFF	-	TRBV7-9	-	11	TRBJ2-1
TGTGCCAGCAGCTTAAGGGGAGCAGGGGGTAGTCAGCCCCAGCATTTT	CASSLRGAGGSQPQHF	-	TRBV7-2	TRBD1	16	TRBJ1-5
TGTGCCAGCAGCCAGCAGGGTCACTATGGCTACACCTTC	CASSQQGHYGYTF	-	TRBV7-8	-	13	TRBJ1-2
TGTGCCAGCAGCTTGGGACCGACTACAACTGAAGCTTTCTTT	CASSLGPTTTEAFF	-	TRBV5-5	-	14	TRBJ1-1
TGTGCCAGCAGGGCTACTAACTATGGCTACACCTTC	CASRATNYGYTF	-	TRBV6-5	-	12	TRBJ1-2
TGTGCCAGCAGCGGGGCCGGAGGCAGCTCCTACGAGCAGTACTTC	CASSGAGGSSYEQYF	-	TRBV5-6	-	15	TRBJ2-7
TGTGCCAGCAGTTTGGGGTCTGGAAACACCATATATTTT	CASSLGSGNTIYF	few	TRBV27	-	13	TRBJ1-3
TGTGCCAGCTCACCGGGCCGGGCGAGGGTTTACTATGGCTACACCTTC	CASSPGRARVYYGYTF	once	TRBV18	-	16	TRBJ1-2
TGTGCCAGCAGTTACATTACAGGGAAAGGGAGTACTGAAGCTTTCTTT	CASSYITGKGSTEAFF	once	TRBV6-2/TRBV6-3	-	16	TRBJ1-1
TGCGCCAGCAGCTTGAGGTCAGATACGCAGTATTTT	CASSLRSDTQYF	-	TRBV5-1	-	12	TRBJ2-3
TGTGCCAGCAGCCCCCAGGGCGGAGAGGGACAGCCCCAGCATTTT	CASSPQGGEGQPQHF	-	TRBV7-8	-	15	TRBJ1-5
TGTGCCAGCCATCCGTCGGGCAGGGTCACTGAAGCTTTCTTT	CASHPSGRVTEAFF	-	TRBV27	-	14	TRBJ1-1
TGTGCCAGCAGCCAAGATTTCGGCAGCACCTACGAGCAGTACTTC	CASSQDFGSTYEQYF	-	TRBV14	-	15	TRBJ2-7
TGTGCCAGCTCACCGTCGGGACTGAACTACGAGCAGTACTTC	CASSPSGLNYEQYF	-	TRBV18	-	14	TRBJ2-7
TGTGCCAGCAGGCACCGACAGGGGTTCTCCTACGAGCAGTACTTC	CASRHRQGFSYEQYF	once	TRBV6-5	TRBD1	15	TRBJ2-7
TGTGCCAGCAGCTTAGCAGGAATGAACACTGAAGCTTTCTTT	CASSLAGMNTEAFF	-	TRBV7-9	-	14	TRBJ1-1
TGCAGCGTTGTGTCCACAGAGAAAGAGACCCAGTACTTC	CSVVSTEKETQYF	-	TRBV29-1	-	13	TRBJ2-5
TGTGCCACCAGTGAGACAGGGGGGGGTGCAGATACGCAGTATTTT	CATSETGGGADTQYF	-	TRBV24-1	TRBD1	15	TRBJ2-3
TGTGCCAGCAGCTCGGGGACAGGGGGGTACGAGCAGTACTTC	CASSSGTGGYEQYF	-	TRBV5-4	TRBD1	14	TRBJ2-7